The next 7 T cell receptor beta chains were all read from a single sample in a study of shared clonotypes between healthy human individuals (dated by TCRdb to the early 2020s). Libraries were constructed by the immunoSEQ multiplex PCR assay. Imported from immuneACCESS, the table was reduced by TCRdb to in-frame sequences with V and J called. These copies leave out some clones; in studies compared against another copy, an unresolved V gene accounts for under half, and the cause of the remainder is not known. The sample profile shows some 1,400,000 clones; around 97% of them were found once. The top ten clonotypes cover more than 0.9% of the sample. Sequencing was carried out using naive CD4+ T cells sorted from blood. The cell subset or site label here, explained by the study, means: CD45RA+ positively selected. The receptor source for this set is a man aged 25-45 years in good health.

This clone was seen once. The chain couples TRBV9 to TRBJ2-1; D is possibly TRBD2 (6 bases). The CDR3 is 14 amino acids. V was shortened by 0 bases and J by 8 bases, with 12 bases between the two germline ends. Per the germline V gene, CDR1 is SGDLS and CDR2 is YYNGEE. The CDR3 loop is CASSVAGASDEQFF. The CDR3 bases are TGTGCCAGCAGCGTAGCGGGAGCCAGCGATGAGCAGTTCTTC.

The gene calls are TRBV9 and TRBJ1-1; D not resolved. V was pared by 3 bases and J by 1 base, with 25 bases between. CDR3 size: 19 residues. Per germline, CDR1 SGDLS and CDR2 YYNGEE. This CDR3 reads CASSAGPAGFLSSNTEAFF. The CDR3 DNA reads as TGTGCCAGCAGCGCTGGCCCGGCTGGGTTTTTATCGTCGAACACTGAAGCTTTCTTT. Together with reference TRBV9 and TRBJ1-1, the CDR3 gives the full variable domain: DSGVTQTPKHLITATGQRVTLRCSPRSGDLSVYWYQQSLDQGLQFLIQYYNGEERAKGNILERFSAQQFPDLHSELNLSSLELGDSALYFCASSAGPAGFLSSNTEAFFGQGTRLTVV.

The V call is TRBV19, the J call TRBJ2-2, with TRBD1 matching 9 bases. This CDR3 spans 14 amino acids. Trimming cost V 8 bases and J 4 bases; bases outside gene matches: 5. CDR1 is LNHDA and CDR2 is SQIVND in the germline V gene (reference sequence). CDR3 bases: TGTGCCAGTGCACAGGGGGCGGGCACCGGGGAGCTGTTTTTT. Its protein product is CASAQGAGTGELFF.

The J gene is TRBJ2-1, the V gene TRBV6-5; D possibly corresponds to TRBD1 (5 bases). CDR3 length equals 15 residues. Germline V gives CDR1 MNHEY, CDR2 SVGAGI. The V end was cut by 3 bases, the J end by 5 bases, with 14 bases between. The chain's CDR3 is CASSYGTLGDNEQFF. The CDR3 coding sequence is TGTGCCAGCAGTTATGGTACCTTAGGGGACAATGAGCAGTTCTTC.

The CDR3 nucleotides are TGTGCCAGCTCACCTGGACAGGGTAGCGAGCAGTACTTC. It specifies CASSPGQGSEQYF. The rearrangement uses TRBV18 and TRBJ2-7; 8 nucleotides match TRBD1. Germline trimming cut 3 bases from V and 6 bases from J; bases unmatched to any gene: 4. CDR1 is KGHSH and CDR2 is LQKENI in the germline V gene. The CDR3 totals 13 residues.

The chain employs TRBV28 and TRBJ2-6, with 8 bases matching TRBD2. In germline, CDR1 is MDHEN, CDR2 SYDVKM. The CDR3 is 15 amino acids. V shed 8 bases and J 2 bases; nucleotides not matched to a gene: 5. CDR3 protein: CASLRGGAGANVLTF. The CDR3 region has the DNA TGTGCCAGCCTCCGGGGGGGGGCTGGGGCCAACGTCCTGACTTTC.

The CDR3 here is CAISDITTGGKTTQYF. CDR3 nucleotide sequence: TGTGCCATCAGTGATATTACAACAGGGGGAAAGACGACCCAGTACTTC. This chain joins TRBV10-3 and TRBJ2-5; TRBD1 aligns across 8 bases. V dropped 3 bases and J dropped 7; count of bases not matched to a gene: 13. This CDR3 has 16 residues. Germline CDR1 is ENHRY and CDR2 is SYGVKD.